These T cell receptor beta chains were read from a single sample in a study of human T cells and chemical hapten exposure. TCRdb processed the RACE reads anew with MiXCR; each CDR3 protein has one entry. The sample consists of about 69,000 distinct CDR3 sequences, approximately 10% of them appearing once. The sample was whole blood, taken in connection with sensitization to the hapten diphenylcyclopropenone (DPC). The source of these receptors is a woman aged 50 to 60 with alopecia areata. Some clones in this sample may be carry-over from other donors' samples. Each CDR3 is given with its conserved first and last residue. A D gene is named only where the DNA matches it firmly. Clone size is shown for a subset of rows, as once, few, many or a class of expanded clone.

d_gene	v_gene	abundance	j_gene	CDR3aa	CDR3nt
TRBD2	TRBV10-3	few	TRBJ2-5	CAISDGKGSGSETQYF	TGTGCCATCAGTGACGGGAAAGGGAGCGGGAGTGAGACCCAGTACTTC
NA	TRBV2	many	TRBJ1-5	CASSEEGWGNQPQHF	TGTGCCAGCAGTGAAGAAGGCTGGGGCAATCAGCCCCAGCATTTT
TRBD2	TRBV24-1	many	TRBJ2-2	CATSEAGGPGGELFF	TGTGCCACCAGTGAGGCGGGAGGGCCCGGCGGGGAGCTGTTTTTT
NA	TRBV4-1	NA	TRBJ1-5	CASSQDSGALGQPQHF	TGCGCCAGCAGCCAAGACTCGGGGGCCTTGGGTCAGCCCCAGCATTTT
NA	TRBV15	few	TRBJ1-2	CATSREGSRGAGYGYTF	TGTGCCACCAGCAGAGAGGGGAGCAGGGGCGCGGGCTATGGCTACACCTTC
NA	TRBV6-6	many	TRBJ1-5	CASSYRRVNQPQHF	TGTGCCAGCAGTTACCGCAGGGTCAATCAGCCCCAGCATTTT
TRBD1	TRBV15	many	TRBJ1-1	CATSGSTRGQDEAFF	TGTGCCACCAGCGGATCGACTAGGGGGCAGGATGAAGCTTTCTTT
NA	TRBV13	many	TRBJ2-7	CASSSFRDGTYEQYF	TGTGCCAGCAGCTCGTTCCGGGACGGGACCTACGAGCAGTACTTC
NA	TRBV18	many	TRBJ1-2	CASSPLQNYGYTF	TGTGCCAGCTCACCACTACAGAACTATGGCTACACCTTC
TRBD1	TRBV29-1	few	TRBJ1-2	CSVLPRQGGGYTF	TGCAGCGTACTACCTCGACAGGGCGGCGGCTACACCTTC
NA	TRBV9	few	TRBJ1-1	CASSVEQHTEAFF	TGTGCCAGCAGCGTAGAACAGCACACTGAAGCTTTCTTT
NA	TRBV12-3/TRBV12-4	few	TRBJ1-5	CASSFLRANQPQHF	TGTGCCAGCAGTTTTCTACGGGCGAATCAGCCCCAGCATTTT
NA	TRBV29-1	many	TRBJ1-1	CSVGGGLNTEAFF	TGCAGCGTTGGGGGCGGATTGAACACTGAAGCTTTCTTT
NA	TRBV25-1	NA	TRBJ2-5	CASSQAKQWGAATQYF	TGTGCCAGCAGTCAGGCGAAACAGTGGGGGGCAGCGACCCAGTACTTC
NA	TRBV7-8	many	TRBJ2-1	CASSQILDFSYNEQFF	TGTGCCAGCAGTCAGATCCTGGACTTTTCCTACAATGAGCAGTTCTTC
TRBD1	TRBV27	many	TRBJ1-5	CASRLQGGNQPQHF	TGTGCCAGCAGGCTACAGGGGGGGAATCAGCCCCAGCATTTT
NA	TRBV19	many	TRBJ1-6	CATSGTGNSPLHF	TGTGCCACCTCTGGGACGGGGAATTCACCCCTCCACTTT
NA	TRBV12-3/TRBV12-4	NA	TRBJ1-4	CASSLEGIGKLFF	TGTGCCAGCAGTTTAGAAGGGATTGGGAAACTGTTTTTT
TRBD1	TRBV29-1	NA	TRBJ2-7	CSVGQPTYEQYF	TGCAGCGTGGGACAGCCTACCTACGAGCAGTACTTC
NA	TRBV20-1	few	TRBJ2-2	CSARGSHGELFF	TGCAGTGCTAGAGGTAGCCACGGGGAGCTGTTTTTT
NA	TRBV20-1	NA	TRBJ1-1	CSASGNTEAFF	TGCAGTGCTAGTGGGAACACTGAAGCTTTCTTT
TRBD2	TRBV20-1	few	TRBJ2-5	CSAKPGLAGETQYF	TGCAGTGCTAAACCAGGACTAGCGGGAGAGACCCAGTACTTC
TRBD1	TRBV11-2	many	TRBJ1-1	CASSLVQGAVGTEAFF	TGTGCCAGCAGCTTAGTACAGGGGGCGGTCGGCACTGAAGCTTTCTTT
NA	TRBV12-3/TRBV12-4	many	TRBJ2-5	CASRLGPGETQYF	TGTGCCAGCAGATTGGGCCCAGGGGAGACCCAGTACTTC
NA	TRBV28	NA	TRBJ2-5	CASASVSETQYF	TGTGCCAGCGCCAGCGTAAGCGAGACCCAGTACTTC
NA	TRBV12-3/TRBV12-4	many	TRBJ1-6	CASSFPLRNSPLHF	TGTGCCAGCAGTTTTCCTTTACGTAATTCACCCCTCCACTTT
NA	TRBV9	many	TRBJ2-2	CASSVDLGGGELFF	TGTGCCAGCAGCGTCGACTTAGGCGGCGGGGAGCTGTTTTTT
NA	TRBV24-1	many	TRBJ2-1	CATTGAWPFF	TGTGCCACCACGGGAGCGTGGCCGTTCTTC
NA	TRBV5-4	many	TRBJ2-3	CASSGGPTTDTQYF	TGTGCCAGCAGCGGGGGACCGACCACAGATACGCAGTATTTT
NA	TRBV29-1	many	TRBJ2-1	CSVGTGVGYNEQFF	TGCAGCGTTGGGACGGGAGTTGGTTACAATGAGCAGTTCTTC
TRBD2	TRBV27	NA	TRBJ2-7	CASSLGNSGEREQYF	TGTGCCAGCAGTTTGGGGAACAGCGGGGAGCGGGAGCAGTACTTC
NA	TRBV6-2/TRBV6-3	few	TRBJ2-3	CASSYSTGATTDTQYF	TGTGCCAGCAGTTACTCGACGGGAGCTACCACAGATACGCAGTATTTT
NA	TRBV3-1	many	TRBJ1-2	CASSQAGEAQGYTF	TGTGCCAGCAGCCAGGCAGGGGAGGCGCAAGGCTACACCTTC
NA	TRBV2	many	TRBJ2-7	CASSTGIYEQYF	TGTGCCAGCAGTACAGGGATATACGAGCAGTACTTC
TRBD1	TRBV20-1	many	TRBJ1-4	CSATTGQGREKLFF	TGCAGTGCTACAACAGGACAGGGAAGAGAAAAACTGTTTTTT
TRBD2	TRBV24-1	many	TRBJ2-3	CATSDSTSGSPDTQYF	TGTGCCACCAGTGATTCGACTAGCGGGAGTCCAGATACGCAGTATTTT
NA	TRBV3-1	NA	TRBJ1-1	CASSQGRVGMNTEAFF	TGTGCCAGCAGCCAAGGCAGGGTTGGAATGAACACTGAAGCTTTCTTT
NA	TRBV6-1	many	TRBJ2-5	CASKWETQYF	TGTGCCAGTAAATGGGAGACCCAGTACTTC
NA	TRBV18	many	TRBJ2-7	CASSRGTGSSYEQYF	TGTGCCAGCTCACGTGGGACGGGAAGCTCCTACGAGCAGTACTTC
NA	TRBV7-3	many	TRBJ2-3	CASSLTGPADTQYF	TGTGCCAGCAGCTTAACGGGACCAGCAGATACGCAGTATTTT
TRBD1	TRBV4-1	many	TRBJ2-6	CASSQEGQGFGANVLTF	TGCGCCAGCAGCCAAGAAGGACAGGGGTTTGGGGCCAACGTCCTGACTTTC
NA	TRBV18	few	TRBJ1-1	CASSPRHIRGPMNTEAFF	TGTGCCAGCTCACCACGGCACATCAGGGGCCCCATGAACACTGAAGCTTTCTTT
TRBD1	TRBV24-1	NA	TRBJ1-1	CATSKEGTGDAFF	TGTGCCACCAGCAAGGAGGGGACAGGGGATGCTTTCTTT
NA	TRBV20-1	many	TRBJ1-6	CSARDIGGGNSPLHF	TGCAGTGCTAGAGATATCGGCGGGGGAAATTCACCCCTCCACTTT
NA	TRBV7-6	NA	TRBJ2-1	CASSSLEVGYNEQFF	TGTGCCAGCAGCTCATTAGAAGTGGGCTACAATGAGCAGTTCTTC
NA	TRBV27	many	TRBJ1-2	CASSLYGFGYGYTF	TGTGCCAGCAGTTTATACGGGTTTGGCTATGGCTACACCTTC
NA	TRBV20-1	NA	TRBJ1-5	CSARVNQGQPQHF	TGCAGTGCTAGAGTAAACCAGGGTCAGCCCCAGCATTTT
NA	TRBV20-1	many	TRBJ1-2	CSARAYRHSGPYGYTF	TGCAGTGCTAGAGCGTACCGTCACAGTGGCCCCTATGGCTACACCTTC
NA	TRBV10-3	NA	TRBJ2-5	CAIGSGQETQYF	TGTGCCATCGGGAGCGGCCAAGAGACCCAGTACTTC
TRBD2	TRBV2	NA	TRBJ2-2	CASRGTSAKNTGELFF	TGTGCCAGCAGGGGGACTAGCGCCAAGAACACCGGGGAGCTGTTTTTT
TRBD2	TRBV7-3	many	TRBJ2-2	CASSLMSAGGPGELFF	TGTGCCAGCAGCTTGATGTCAGCGGGAGGTCCCGGGGAGCTGTTTTTT
NA	TRBV20-1	few	TRBJ2-1	CSARRSSYNEQFF	TGCAGTGCTAGAAGGAGCTCCTACAATGAGCAGTTCTTC
TRBD1	TRBV5-1	NA	TRBJ1-1	CASSLGGQGPNTEAFF	TGCGCCAGCAGCTTGGGAGGACAGGGACCGAACACTGAAGCTTTCTTT
NA	TRBV7-8	many	TRBJ1-5	CASSLEVRQPGGQPQHF	TGTGCCAGCAGCTTAGAGGTTAGGCAGCCGGGGGGTCAGCCCCAGCATTTT
TRBD1	TRBV29-1	many	TRBJ2-1	CSELGQGTYNEQFF	TGCAGCGAGCTGGGACAGGGCACCTACAATGAGCAGTTCTTC
NA	TRBV11-2	many	TRBJ2-3	CASSLVGEGATDTQYF	TGTGCCAGCAGCTTAGTCGGGGAAGGGGCGACAGATACGCAGTATTTT